The rows below give T cell receptor beta chains drawn from one sample of a study of chemoradiotherapy in HPV16-positive cancers. Data came from immunoSEQ multiplex PCR; TCRdb stores just in-frame clones and leaves some out. The sample lists about 440 clones; about 87% were seen once. Source: tumor tissue, taken from a patient who underwent chemoradiotherapy. Receptors were obtained from a human donor with HPV-associated anogenital cancer. Both conserved end residues are part of each CDR3. D genes are given only for firm matches. Size tells how often a clone was seen (once, few, many) or the class of an expanded clone, and some rows leave it out.

TRBV7-5	-	once	TRBJ2-7	CVRSLVLGDRSYRSYEQYF	TGTGTCAGAAGCTTAGTATTAGGCGACAGGTCTTATCGTTCCTACGAGCAGTACTTC
TRBV5-1	TRBD1	-	TRBJ2-1	CASSLTGGSYNEQFF	TGCGCCAGCAGCTTGACAGGGGGCTCCTACAATGAGCAGTTCTTC
TRBV29-1	TRBD1	-	TRBJ2-3	CSVVGGQGGTDTQYF	TGCAGCGTTGTGGGGGGACAGGGTGGCACAGATACGCAGTATTTT
TRBV6-4	-	once	TRBJ2-1	CASSDGQGGVNEQFF	TGTGCCAGCAGTGACGGGCAGGGAGGCGTCAATGAGCAGTTCTTC
TRBV14	TRBD2	-	TRBJ2-5	CASSFWTSGPQETQYF	TGTGCCAGCAGCTTTTGGACTAGCGGGCCTCAAGAGACCCAGTACTTC
TRBV7-9	-	-	TRBJ1-1	CASSRGGNRDTEAFF	TGTGCCAGCAGCCGAGGGGGGAACCGGGACACTGAAGCTTTCTTT
TRBV19	-	-	TRBJ1-6	CASRSGLHSPLHF	TGTGCCAGTCGAAGCGGGCTACATTCACCCCTCCACTTT
TRBV7-2	TRBD1	once	TRBJ1-6	CASSPRQGPEPLHF	TGTGCCAGCAGCCCACGACAGGGTCCCGAACCCCTCCACTTT
TRBV9	-	-	TRBJ1-1	CASSSGMGLNTEAFF	TGTGCCAGCAGCTCAGGAATGGGGCTGAACACTGAAGCTTTCTTT
TRBV4-2	TRBD2	-	TRBJ2-3	CASGGLAAPGTDTQYF	TGTGCCAGCGGTGGACTAGCGGCCCCAGGCACAGATACGCAGTATTTT
TRBV7-2	TRBD2	few	TRBJ2-5	CASSRLGTRQETQYF	TGTGCCAGCAGCCGGCTCGGGACTAGGCAAGAGACCCAGTACTTC
TRBV9	TRBD1	-	TRBJ2-5	CASSVGQGLRETQYF	TGTGCCAGCAGCGTCGGACAGGGTTTGAGGGAGACCCAGTACTTC
TRBV5-1	-	-	TRBJ1-1	CASSSQGLNTEAFF	TGCGCCAGCTCCTCCCAGGGCTTGAACACTGAAGCTTTCTTT
TRBV5-1	-	-	TRBJ2-3	CASSLGSSTDTQYF	TGCGCCAGCAGCTTGGGTTCCAGCACAGATACGCAGTATTTT
TRBV19	-	once	TRBJ2-5	CASSINVFRDQETQYF	TGTGCCAGTAGTATAAACGTGTTCCGCGACCAAGAGACCCAGTACTTC
TRBV9	TRBD1	-	TRBJ2-2	CASSSRGQGTGELFF	TGTGCCAGCAGCTCTCGAGGACAGGGGACCGGGGAGCTGTTTTTT
TRBV4-2	-	-	TRBJ2-1	CASSQGTVEYNEQFF	TGTGCCAGCAGCCAAGGGACAGTTGAGTACAATGAGCAGTTCTTC
TRBV10-3	-	-	TRBJ1-1	CASGKMNTEAFF	TGTGCCAGCGGTAAGATGAACACTGAAGCTTTCTTT
TRBV7-2	TRBD2	-	TRBJ2-1	CASSSGGGLAGGYEQFF	TGTGCCAGCAGCTCAGGGGGGGGACTAGCGGGAGGCTATGAGCAGTTCTTC
TRBV7-2	-	-	TRBJ2-7	CASSLQTGPYEQYF	TGTGCCAGCAGCTTACAAACAGGCCCCTACGAGCAGTACTTC
TRBV27	-	-	TRBJ2-7	CASSRGGTGPYEQYF	TGTGCCAGCAGTAGGGGGGGGACAGGACCCTACGAGCAGTACTTC
TRBV30	-	-	TRBJ2-3	CAWERVDTQYF	TGTGCCTGGGAAAGGGTAGATACGCAGTATTTT
TRBV7-9	TRBD2	-	TRBJ2-1	CASSPELGAGGPQFF	TGTGCCAGCAGCCCCGAATTAGGCGCGGGGGGGCCTCAGTTCTTC
TRBV18	-	few	TRBJ2-3	CASSLKTTTADTQYF	TGTGCCAGCTCCCTAAAAACCACTACCGCAGATACGCAGTATTTT
TRBV6-6	-	-	TRBJ2-7	CASSYERAYEQYF	TGTGCCAGCAGTTACGAGAGAGCATACGAGCAGTACTTC
TRBV7-2	TRBD1	-	TRBJ1-2	CASSLKPGGAHYGYTF	TGTGCCAGCAGCTTAAAACCAGGGGGCGCGCACTATGGCTACACCTTC
TRBV4-3	-	-	TRBJ1-3	CASSQGGGPGNTIYF	TGCGCCAGCAGCCAAGGGGGGGGCCCTGGAAACACCATATATTTT
TRBV28	-	-	TRBJ1-5	CASSHIQGGSNQPQHF	TGTGCCAGCAGTCATATTCAGGGTGGTAGCAATCAGCCCCAGCATTTT
TRBV27	-	-	TRBJ2-2	CASSFVGSGPGELFF	TGTGCCAGCAGTTTTGTTGGCAGTGGTCCCGGGGAGCTGTTTTTT
TRBV9	-	-	TRBJ2-7	CASSVGHSYEQYF	TGTGCCAGCAGCGTGGGACACTCCTACGAGCAGTACTTC
TRBV7-2	-	once	TRBJ1-2	CASSLAGSGPNYGYTF	TGTGCCAGCAGCTTAGCCGGCTCGGGTCCAAACTATGGCTACACCTTC
TRBV5-6	-	-	TRBJ2-3	CASSLLGRKDTQYF	TGTGCCAGCAGCTTGCTAGGCCGTAAAGATACGCAGTATTTT
TRBV30	-	-	TRBJ2-3	CAGGHGTDTQYF	TGTGCCGGTGGACACGGCACAGATACGCAGTATTTT
TRBV28	-	once	TRBJ2-1	CASSLRNEQFF	TGTGCCAGCAGTTTAAGGAATGAGCAGTTCTTC
TRBV29-1	-	-	TRBJ2-2	CSVANTGELFF	TGCAGCGTTGCTAACACCGGGGAGCTGTTTTTT
TRBV6-5	-	-	TRBJ2-7	CASTPSAGTYEQYF	TGTGCCAGCACCCCCTCCGCAGGGACCTACGAGCAGTACTTC
TRBV5-1	-	-	TRBJ2-1	CASSPSGGQVEQFF	TGCGCCAGCAGCCCCAGTGGGGGTCAGGTGGAGCAGTTCTTC
TRBV5-1	-	once	TRBJ1-1	CASSLAAGEYTEAFF	TGCGCCAGCAGCTTGGCGGCAGGGGAATACACTGAAGCTTTCTTT
TRBV11-2	-	-	TRBJ2-2	CATNVGQRNTGELFF	TGTGCCACTAACGTAGGACAGAGAAACACCGGGGAGCTGTTTTTT
TRBV19	-	-	TRBJ2-7	CASSEEGRTYEQYF	TGTGCCAGTAGCGAGGAGGGTCGGACCTACGAGCAGTACTTC
TRBV18	TRBD1	-	TRBJ2-1	CASSPPAGGFQEQFF	TGTGCCAGCTCACCACCAGCAGGGGGTTTCCAGGAGCAGTTCTTC
TRBV4-3	-	-	TRBJ2-3	CASSQEGYTDTQYF	TGCGCCAGCAGCCAAGAAGGCTACACAGATACGCAGTATTTT
TRBV5-4	TRBD1	-	TRBJ1-2	CASSLGTGGLGYTF	TGTGCCAGCAGCTTGGGGACAGGGGGCTTGGGCTACACCTTC
TRBV10-3	-	-	TRBJ1-1	CAISESGVEAFF	TGTGCCATCAGTGAGTCGGGGGTAGAAGCTTTCTTT
TRBV5-5	-	-	TRBJ2-5	CASSLEGVGETQYF	TGTGCCAGCAGCTTGGAAGGGGTCGGTGAGACCCAGTACTTC
TRBV5-1	-	-	TRBJ1-3	CASSLGTAAGNTIYF	TGCGCCAGCAGCTTGGGGACGGCCGCTGGAAACACCATATATTTT
TRBV14	-	-	TRBJ2-1	CASSQGPAGEQFF	TGTGCCAGCAGCCAAGGGCCTGCGGGTGAGCAGTTCTTC
TRBV7-2	TRBD1	few	TRBJ1-2	CASSLQPGGVSRYGYTF	TGTGCCAGCAGCTTACAGCCAGGGGGCGTCTCAAGATATGGCTACACCTTC
TRBV29-1	TRBD1	-	TRBJ1-2	CSARGLSYGYTF	TGCAGCGCCAGGGGGCTTAGTTATGGCTACACCTTC
TRBV6-6	-	-	TRBJ1-1	CASSHGRRNTEAFF	TGTGCCAGCAGCCACGGACGGAGGAACACTGAAGCTTTCTTT
TRBV7-6	TRBD1	few	TRBJ1-2	CASSLSPDRPYGYTF	TGTGCCAGCAGCTTATCCCCGGACAGGCCTTATGGCTACACCTTC